A selection of T cell receptor beta chains follows, all from one sample in a study of blood T cell repertoires in COVID-19. Here immunoSEQ multiplex PCR was the method, and the copy in TCRdb shows in-frame clones only, minus some. The sample includes about 74,000 clones, 80% to 90% seen only once; the top ten take less than 45%. The specimen was peripheral blood. The receptors were gathered from a man aged 70-80 years with acute or convalescent COVID-19. CDR3s include the opening cysteine and the closing phenylalanine or tryptophan. The D gene is left open where the match is weak. Size values are once, few and many counts, or a class for expanded clones, and some rows have none.

d_call	v_call	j_call	clone_size	cdr3_aa	cdr3_nt
NA	TRBV9	TRBJ2-3	few	CASSANRKNPQGLLTDTQYF	TGTGCCAGCAGCGCCAACCGAAAAAACCCCCAGGGACTTCTCACAGATACGCAGTATTTT
TRBD1	TRBV6-2/TRBV6-3	TRBJ2-5	NA	CASSYPRLLGQGARETQYF	TGTGCCAGCAGTTACCCACGACTCTTAGGACAGGGGGCGCGAGAGACCCAGTACTTC
NA	TRBV5-1	TRBJ2-5	NA	CASSPVGSAYQETQYF	TGCGCCAGCAGCCCCGTAGGAAGCGCGTACCAAGAGACCCAGTACTTC
TRBD1	TRBV7-2	TRBJ1-2	NA	CASSRDRSNYGYTF	TGTGCCAGCAGTCGGGACAGATCTAACTATGGCTACACCTTC
NA	TRBV7-9	TRBJ1-2	few	CASSSVKGYTF	TGTGCCAGCAGCTCTGTAAAAGGCTACACCTTC
TRBD2	TRBV4-2	TRBJ2-7	NA	CASSRTSGINYEQYF	TGTGCCAGCAGCCGGACTAGCGGGATAAACTACGAGCAGTACTTC
NA	TRBV28	TRBJ1-1	NA	CASRTLGRPGEQAFF	TGTGCCAGTAGAACCCTAGGGAGGCCGGGGGAACAAGCTTTCTTT
NA	TRBV3-1/TRBV3-2	TRBJ1-2	NA	CASSQAGRVYGYTF	TGTGCCAGCAGCCAAGCGGGCAGGGTGTATGGCTACACCTTC
NA	TRBV5-8	TRBJ1-2	NA	CASSFRGKVGYTF	TGTGCCAGCAGCTTTAGGGGAAAGGTCGGCTACACCTTC
NA	TRBV5-4	TRBJ2-7	NA	CASSLEGPGHREQYF	TGTGCCAGCAGCTTGGAGGGGCCGGGACACCGCGAGCAGTACTTC
NA	TRBV29-1	TRBJ1-3	NA	CSVDIGHFSGNTIYF	TGCAGCGTTGATATTGGACATTTCTCTGGAAACACCATATATTTT
NA	TRBV24-1	TRBJ2-2	NA	CATSESGTNTGELFF	TGTGCCACCAGTGAGTCCGGGACTAACACCGGGGAGCTGTTTTTT
TRBD2	TRBV7-9	TRBJ2-4	NA	CASSLTGGPKNIQYF	TGTGCCAGCAGCTTAACGGGAGGGCCCAAAAACATTCAGTACTTC